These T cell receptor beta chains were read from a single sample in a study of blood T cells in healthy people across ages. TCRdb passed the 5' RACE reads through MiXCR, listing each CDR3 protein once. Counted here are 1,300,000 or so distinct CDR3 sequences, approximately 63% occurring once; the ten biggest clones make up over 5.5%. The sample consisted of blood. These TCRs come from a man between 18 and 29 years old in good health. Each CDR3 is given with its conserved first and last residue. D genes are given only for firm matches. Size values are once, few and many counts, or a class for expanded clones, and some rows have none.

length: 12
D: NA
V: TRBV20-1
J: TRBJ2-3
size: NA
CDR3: CSPVEGGDTQYF
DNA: TGCAGCCCCGTGGAGGGTGGAGATACGCAGTATTTT

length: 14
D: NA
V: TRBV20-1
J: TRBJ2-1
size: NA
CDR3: CSARVSGAGNEQFF
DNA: TGCAGTGCTAGAGTGTCAGGGGCGGGCAATGAGCAGTTCTTC

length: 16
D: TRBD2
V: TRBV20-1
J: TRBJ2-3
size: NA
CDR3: CSAIYPGLAETDTQYF
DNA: TGCAGTGCTATATACCCTGGACTAGCGGAAACAGATACGCAGTATTTT

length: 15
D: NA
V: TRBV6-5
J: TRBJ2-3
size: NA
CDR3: CASSYTLSQADTPYF
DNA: TGTGCCAGCAGTTACACTCTCTCACAGGCAGATACGCCGTATTTT

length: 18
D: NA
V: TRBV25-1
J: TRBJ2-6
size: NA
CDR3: CASSEFGQGGSGANVLTF
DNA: TGTGCCAGCAGTGAATTTGGCCAGGGTGGCTCTGGGGCCAACGTCCTGACTTTC

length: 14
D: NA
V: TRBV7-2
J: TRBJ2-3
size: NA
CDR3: CASSQLARADTQYF
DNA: TGTGCCAGCAGCCAACTAGCCCGCGCAGATACGCAGTATTTT

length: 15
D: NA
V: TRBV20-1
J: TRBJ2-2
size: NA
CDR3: CSAPRLRGVAGELFF
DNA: TGCAGTGCTCCCCGCTTAAGGGGAGTTGCCGGGGAGCTGTTTTTT

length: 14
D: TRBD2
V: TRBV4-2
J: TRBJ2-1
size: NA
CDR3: CASSPEREGREQFF
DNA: TGTGCCAGCAGCCCAGAGCGGGAGGGCCGTGAGCAGTTCTTC

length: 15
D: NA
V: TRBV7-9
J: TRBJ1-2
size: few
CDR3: CASSSWTTANYGYTF
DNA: TGTGCCAGCAGCTCGTGGACCACCGCTAACTATGGCTACACCTTC

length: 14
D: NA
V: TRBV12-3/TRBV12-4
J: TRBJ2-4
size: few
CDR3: CASSFGVAKNIQYF
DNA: TGTGCCAGCAGTTTTGGGGTAGCCAAAAACATTCAGTACTTC

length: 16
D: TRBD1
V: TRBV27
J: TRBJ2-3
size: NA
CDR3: CASSPDRDSYSDTQYF
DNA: TGTGCCAGCAGTCCTGACCGGGACAGCTACTCAGATACGCAGTATTTT

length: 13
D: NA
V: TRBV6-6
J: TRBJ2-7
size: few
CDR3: CASSLDTGYEQYF
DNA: TGTGCCAGCAGTCTGGATACAGGGTACGAGCAGTACTTC

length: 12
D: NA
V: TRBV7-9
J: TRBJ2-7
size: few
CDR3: CASSTGDDEQYF
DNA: TGTGCCAGCAGTACGGGGGACGACGAGCAGTACTTC